Listed below are T cell receptor beta chains from one sample, sequenced in a study of spatial heterogeneity in lung cancer. TCRdb analysed the 5' RACE reads with MiXCR anew, one entry per CDR3 protein. Of about 30,000 distinct CDR3 sequences listed, approximately 7% were seen once; the top ten hold approximately 23%. Source: lung tumor tissue, taken at surgery. These receptors all stem from a male donor with early-stage non-small cell lung cancer. The CDR3 runs from the conserved cysteine through the conserved F or W. Fields, in order: V gene, D gene, J gene, clone size, CDR3 DNA, CDR3 protein. A D gene is named only where the DNA matches it firmly. The size of a clone is reported for some rows only, either as once, few or many, or as a class for expanded clones.

v_gene: TRBV5-1; d_gene: TRBD1; j_gene: TRBJ2-1; abundance: NA; CDR3nt: TGCGCCAGCAGCACCGGGACAGGTACCTACAATGAGCAGTTCTTC; CDR3aa: CASSTGTGTYNEQFF
v_gene: TRBV2; d_gene: TRBD1; j_gene: TRBJ1-5; abundance: NA; CDR3nt: TGTGCCAGCAGTAGTGTACAGGGGAGCAATCAGCCCCAGCATTTT; CDR3aa: CASSSVQGSNQPQHF
v_gene: TRBV5-1; d_gene: NA; j_gene: TRBJ2-5; abundance: NA; CDR3nt: TGCGCCAGCAGCTCTGGAGCTCGGCAGCCTAACCAAGAGACCCAGTACTTC; CDR3aa: CASSSGARQPNQETQYF
v_gene: TRBV6-5; d_gene: NA; j_gene: TRBJ2-7; abundance: NA; CDR3nt: TGTGCCAGCAGTCCAGCGTGGGGGTACGAGCAGTACTTC; CDR3aa: CASSPAWGYEQYF
v_gene: TRBV20-1; d_gene: TRBD2; j_gene: TRBJ2-3; abundance: NA; CDR3nt: TGCAGGGGCCTAACGGGGACTAGGGGAACAGATACGCAGTATTTT; CDR3aa: CRGLTGTRGTDTQYF
v_gene: TRBV20-1; d_gene: NA; j_gene: TRBJ1-3; abundance: NA; CDR3nt: TGCAGTGCTAGAGCCAGCGCACTTGGAAACACCATATATTTT; CDR3aa: CSARASALGNTIYF
v_gene: TRBV12-3/TRBV12-4; d_gene: TRBD1; j_gene: TRBJ1-1; abundance: NA; CDR3nt: TGTGCCAGCAGGTGGGACAGGGCGAACACTGAAGCTTTCTTT; CDR3aa: CASRWDRANTEAFF
v_gene: TRBV12-3/TRBV12-4; d_gene: NA; j_gene: TRBJ1-5; abundance: NA; CDR3nt: TGTGCCAGCAGTTTCAGGGGTGGGCAGCCCCAGCATTTT; CDR3aa: CASSFRGGQPQHF
v_gene: TRBV28; d_gene: NA; j_gene: TRBJ1-2; abundance: many; CDR3nt: TGTGCCAGCAGTTTTAGGGCTCGGCCTGGCTACACCTTC; CDR3aa: CASSFRARPGYTF
v_gene: TRBV5-1; d_gene: NA; j_gene: TRBJ2-7; abundance: few; CDR3nt: TGCGCCAGCAGCCCGGACGGGACCTACGAGCAGTACTTC; CDR3aa: CASSPDGTYEQYF
v_gene: TRBV4-2; d_gene: TRBD2; j_gene: TRBJ2-1; abundance: many; CDR3nt: TGTGCCAGCAGCCAAGATCCGACTAGCGGGGGGGCGGGCGAGCAGTTCTTC; CDR3aa: CASSQDPTSGGAGEQFF
v_gene: TRBV20-1; d_gene: NA; j_gene: TRBJ2-1; abundance: many; CDR3nt: TGCAGTGCTGACAGATACAATGAGCAGTTCTTC; CDR3aa: CSADRYNEQFF
v_gene: TRBV11-2; d_gene: NA; j_gene: TRBJ2-5; abundance: many; CDR3nt: TGTGCCAGCAGCCGATCAGATTACTACCAAGAGACCCAGTACTTC; CDR3aa: CASSRSDYYQETQYF
v_gene: TRBV6-2/TRBV6-3; d_gene: NA; j_gene: TRBJ2-1; abundance: few; CDR3nt: TGTGCCAGCAGATCGGATTGGGGGCGGGGCCTATCCGGGCCTGAGCAGTTCTTC; CDR3aa: CASRSDWGRGLSGPEQFF
v_gene: TRBV4-3; d_gene: TRBD1; j_gene: TRBJ1-6; abundance: few; CDR3nt: TGCGCCAGCAGCCAAACAGGGGGCCGTTCACCCCTCCACTTT; CDR3aa: CASSQTGGRSPLHF
v_gene: TRBV7-9; d_gene: NA; j_gene: TRBJ2-3; abundance: many; CDR3nt: TGTGCCAGCAGCACCAGGGGTAAATCACACACAGATACGCAGTATTTT; CDR3aa: CASSTRGKSHTDTQYF
v_gene: TRBV6-5; d_gene: NA; j_gene: TRBJ2-2; abundance: many; CDR3nt: TGTGCCAGCAGGGGCCCAGGGTTATCCTACACCGGGGAGCTGTTTTTT; CDR3aa: CASRGPGLSYTGELFF
v_gene: TRBV29-1; d_gene: NA; j_gene: TRBJ2-6; abundance: many; CDR3nt: TGCAGCGCCGGGACTGGGGCCAACGTCCTGACTTTC; CDR3aa: CSAGTGANVLTF
v_gene: TRBV12-3/TRBV12-4; d_gene: TRBD1; j_gene: TRBJ1-5; abundance: many; CDR3nt: TGTGCCAGCAGAAGACAGGGGGCGAATCAGCCCCAGCATTTT; CDR3aa: CASRRQGANQPQHF
v_gene: TRBV12-3/TRBV12-4; d_gene: NA; j_gene: TRBJ1-1; abundance: many; CDR3nt: TGTGCCAGCAGTTTAGGCGGGGGCACTGAAGCTTTCTTT; CDR3aa: CASSLGGGTEAFF
v_gene: TRBV2; d_gene: NA; j_gene: TRBJ2-4; abundance: many; CDR3nt: TGTGCCAGCAGTGAACGCGACTGGACTTCGTACTTC; CDR3aa: CASSERDWTSYF
v_gene: TRBV10-2; d_gene: TRBD1; j_gene: TRBJ1-6; abundance: NA; CDR3nt: TGCGCCAGCGGAGGACAGGACTACAATTCACCCCTCCACTTT; CDR3aa: CASGGQDYNSPLHF
v_gene: TRBV28; d_gene: NA; j_gene: TRBJ1-1; abundance: many; CDR3nt: TGTGCCAGCAGTTTCCTCGGACTCAGCAGGAACACTGAAGCTTTCTTT; CDR3aa: CASSFLGLSRNTEAFF
v_gene: TRBV10-3; d_gene: TRBD1; j_gene: TRBJ1-4; abundance: many; CDR3nt: TGTGCCATCAGGGAGGGACAGGGGACGTCAACTAATGAAAAACTGTTTTTT; CDR3aa: CAIREGQGTSTNEKLFF
v_gene: TRBV20-1; d_gene: NA; j_gene: TRBJ2-2; abundance: many; CDR3nt: TGCAGTGCTATGGGGGGGCGGCACACCGGGGAGCTGTTTTTT; CDR3aa: CSAMGGRHTGELFF
v_gene: TRBV20-1; d_gene: NA; j_gene: TRBJ2-5; abundance: medium-sized; CDR3nt: TGCAGTGCAAGTGGGGTAGCTTCGTGGGAGACCCAGTACTTC; CDR3aa: CSASGVASWETQYF
v_gene: TRBV9; d_gene: NA; j_gene: TRBJ1-5; abundance: few; CDR3nt: TGTGCCAGCAGCGTAGTAGGGGGACCACAGCCCCAGCATTTT; CDR3aa: CASSVVGGPQPQHF
v_gene: TRBV10-3; d_gene: NA; j_gene: TRBJ1-2; abundance: many; CDR3nt: TGTGCCATCAGTGTGGACACGTACTATGGCTACACCTTC; CDR3aa: CAISVDTYYGYTF
v_gene: TRBV2; d_gene: TRBD1; j_gene: TRBJ1-6; abundance: many; CDR3nt: TGTGCCCGAGGGGGCGGCAGCTCCTATAATTCACCCCTCCACTTT; CDR3aa: CARGGGSSYNSPLHF
v_gene: TRBV30; d_gene: NA; j_gene: TRBJ2-3; abundance: NA; CDR3nt: TGTGCCTGGAGCCCACCCGGGACTAGCACAGATACGCAGTATTTT; CDR3aa: CAWSPPGTSTDTQYF
v_gene: TRBV20-1; d_gene: NA; j_gene: TRBJ1-5; abundance: many; CDR3nt: TGCAGTGCCAATAGGGGGATGTACCCCAATCAGCCCCAGCATTTT; CDR3aa: CSANRGMYPNQPQHF
v_gene: TRBV7-6; d_gene: TRBD1; j_gene: TRBJ2-5; abundance: many; CDR3nt: TGTGCCAGCAGCTCCCCCTCAGGGGGAGAGACCCAGTACTTC; CDR3aa: CASSSPSGGETQYF
v_gene: TRBV5-1; d_gene: NA; j_gene: TRBJ1-5; abundance: many; CDR3nt: TGCGCCAGCAGCGTGACGGGGGGTAGCAATCAGCCCCAGCATTTT; CDR3aa: CASSVTGGSNQPQHF
v_gene: TRBV5-5; d_gene: NA; j_gene: TRBJ2-2; abundance: many; CDR3nt: TGTGCCAGCAGCTTTTTATCAGGGGAAGACACCGGGGAGCTGTTTTTT; CDR3aa: CASSFLSGEDTGELFF
v_gene: TRBV4-2; d_gene: TRBD1; j_gene: TRBJ2-2; abundance: many; CDR3nt: TGTGCCAGCAGACAGGACAGGGTGACCGGGGAGCTGTTTTTT; CDR3aa: CASRQDRVTGELFF
v_gene: TRBV5-1; d_gene: NA; j_gene: TRBJ2-3; abundance: few; CDR3nt: TGCGCCAGCAGCTTGGGTGGACGCACAGATACGCAGTATTTT; CDR3aa: CASSLGGRTDTQYF
v_gene: TRBV7-2; d_gene: NA; j_gene: TRBJ2-6; abundance: many; CDR3nt: TGTGCCAGCAGCTTAGACGGGGTAACTGGGGCCAACGTCCTGACTTTC; CDR3aa: CASSLDGVTGANVLTF
v_gene: TRBV7-2; d_gene: NA; j_gene: TRBJ1-2; abundance: many; CDR3nt: TGTGCCAGCAGCCCGGGACCTCAACGGTCTGACTATGGCTACACCTTC; CDR3aa: CASSPGPQRSDYGYTF
v_gene: TRBV28; d_gene: NA; j_gene: TRBJ2-3; abundance: NA; CDR3nt: TGTGCCAGCAGTTTCACACTCCTTGGTACGCAGTATTTT; CDR3aa: CASSFTLLGTQYF
v_gene: TRBV4-2; d_gene: TRBD2; j_gene: TRBJ2-2; abundance: many; CDR3nt: TGTGCCAGCAGCCAAGAATTGGAAGCGGGGGGGCACACCGGGGAGCTGTTTTTT; CDR3aa: CASSQELEAGGHTGELFF
v_gene: TRBV4-1; d_gene: NA; j_gene: TRBJ2-7; abundance: many; CDR3nt: TGCGCCAGCAGCCAAGTGTCAGGGGATTACGAGCAGTACTTC; CDR3aa: CASSQVSGDYEQYF
v_gene: TRBV10-3; d_gene: NA; j_gene: TRBJ2-2; abundance: NA; CDR3nt: TGTGCCATCAGGGACAGCGGGGCGAACACCGGGGAGCTGTTTTTT; CDR3aa: CAIRDSGANTGELFF
v_gene: TRBV20-1; d_gene: TRBD1; j_gene: TRBJ1-1; abundance: many; CDR3nt: TGCAGTGCGCAGACAGGGAGAGGCGGCACTGAAGCTTTCTTT; CDR3aa: CSAQTGRGGTEAFF
v_gene: TRBV7-9; d_gene: TRBD2; j_gene: TRBJ2-5; abundance: few; CDR3nt: TGTGCCAGCAGCTGGACTAGTACCCAGTACTTC; CDR3aa: CASSWTSTQYF
v_gene: TRBV5-4; d_gene: NA; j_gene: TRBJ2-2; abundance: many; CDR3nt: TGTGCCAGCAGGCCGGGTCGCACCGGGGAGCTGTTTTTT; CDR3aa: CASRPGRTGELFF
v_gene: TRBV4-1; d_gene: NA; j_gene: TRBJ1-5; abundance: many; CDR3nt: TGCGCCAGCAGCCAAGAACCGGGTAATCAGCCCCAGCATTTT; CDR3aa: CASSQEPGNQPQHF
v_gene: TRBV7-6; d_gene: TRBD2; j_gene: TRBJ2-3; abundance: many; CDR3nt: TGTGCCAGCAGCCGATTTCTAGCGGGGGGGCGGGATACGCAGTATTTT; CDR3aa: CASSRFLAGGRDTQYF
v_gene: TRBV28; d_gene: NA; j_gene: TRBJ2-7; abundance: few; CDR3nt: TGTGCCAGCAGTTTACTCGAGGGCGAGCAGTACTTC; CDR3aa: CASSLLEGEQYF
v_gene: TRBV20-1; d_gene: NA; j_gene: TRBJ2-5; abundance: medium-sized; CDR3nt: TGCAGTGCTAGAGATGGTAGGATCCAAGAGACCCAGTACTTC; CDR3aa: CSARDGRIQETQYF
v_gene: TRBV19; d_gene: NA; j_gene: TRBJ2-2; abundance: many; CDR3nt: TGTGCCAGTAGTATCCGGGCAGGGGTAGGAACCGGGGAGCTGTTTTTT; CDR3aa: CASSIRAGVGTGELFF
v_gene: TRBV29-1; d_gene: NA; j_gene: TRBJ2-1; abundance: NA; CDR3nt: TGCAGCGTTGCGCCGGGGATCATAGGAAGTGAGCAGTTCTTC; CDR3aa: CSVAPGIIGSEQFF
v_gene: TRBV4-1; d_gene: NA; j_gene: TRBJ2-7; abundance: many; CDR3nt: TGCGCCAGCAGCCAAGCAGCCTACAGCGACGAGCAGTACTTC; CDR3aa: CASSQAAYSDEQYF
v_gene: TRBV2; d_gene: NA; j_gene: TRBJ2-7; abundance: many; CDR3nt: TGTGCCAGCAGTGAATGGGGTCGGTACGAGCAGTACTTC; CDR3aa: CASSEWGRYEQYF
v_gene: TRBV7-6; d_gene: TRBD1; j_gene: TRBJ2-3; abundance: few; CDR3nt: TGTGCCAGCAGCTTAGAGGGGGCCGGACTCACAGATACGCAGTATTTT; CDR3aa: CASSLEGAGLTDTQYF